This T cell receptor (beta chain) was captured by sequencing in a study of identical twins. Study results and limitations: Beta out-of-frame twin sharing showed a weaker excess. Out-of-frame sharing of TCR alpha in monozygotic twins was underestimated by models.

The table lists this clonotype with many counts. Its matching antigen is unknown. A universal primer site was added by template switching, and unique molecular identifiers were carried by the cDNA. In TCRdb, the 5' RACE reads were re-called with MiXCR into one record per CDR3 protein. The sample lists more than 650,000 distinct CDR3 sequences; 5.5% to 7.5% were seen once. In germline, CDR1 is SQVTM, CDR2 ANQGSEA. CDR3 size: 11 residues. The germline V and J ends were trimmed by 1 base and 3 bases, with 4 bases remaining between them. The sequence was collected from a man between 18 and 29 years old in good health. The chain joins TRBV29-1 to TRBJ2-7; D is unresolved. Sequenced material: naive T cells sorted from blood. CDR3 sequence (DNA): TGCAGCGTTGAAGGGGACTACGAGCAGTACTTC. This encodes CSVEGDYEQYF.